Given below is one T cell receptor beta chain in context. The antigen remains undetermined. The data were taken from a study of CXCR3-negative and CXCR3-positive naive CD8 T cells. 5' RACE with UMI labels generated the TRB cDNA libraries. TCRdb reprocessed the 5' RACE reads, with one entry per CDR3 protein and no DNA. The specimen's table records 85,000 to 130,000 distinct CDR3 sequences. Study-wide results and limits: A higher hydrophobicity marked the TRB CDR3s of CXCR3-positive naive cells versus CXCR3-negative naive cells.

CDR3 size: 11 residues. In germline, CDR1 is SGHVS, CDR2 FQNEAQ. This chain links TRBV7-8 with TRBJ2-1; TCRdb reports TRBD1, a call that lacks DNA to check it against. Sequencing was performed on naive CXCR3+ CD8+ T cells from blood. Specified subset: CD45RO-CCR7+CD27+CD95- naive CD8+ T cells expressing CXCR3 (TNR3+). The TCR was taken from a human donor in good health. Some clones in this sample may be carry-over from other donors' samples. CDR3 sequence reads: CASSTDRGQFF. Combining the CDR3 with reference TRBV7-8 and TRBJ2-1 gives the whole variable domain GAGVSQSPRYKVAKRGQDVALRCDPISGHVSLFWYQQALGQGPEFLTYFQNEAQLDKSGLPSDRFFAERPEGSVSTLKIQRTQQEDSAVYLCASSTDRGQFFGPGTRLTVL.